This TCR beta chain was found in a study of identifying expanded T cells in peripheral blood. Profiled with immunoSEQ multiplex PCR; TCRdb holds only in-frame clones, not every one. The data show some 100,000 clones, around 90% seen once. The ends were cut back, 4 bases at V and 5 bases at J, with 16 bases in the middle. The germline gives CDR1 SGHRS, CDR2 YFSETQ. The CDR3 length is 14 residues. Sample: blood. The chain carries TRBV5-1 and TRBJ2-7, with D perhaps matching TRBD1 or TRBD2 (5 bases each). The sequence was obtained from a person aged 18 to 70 in good health. CDR3 sequence reads: CASSRGGFLDEQYF. CDR3 bases: TGCGCCAGCAGCAGGGGCGGGTTCTTGGACGAGCAGTACTTC.